This T cell receptor (beta chain) originates from a study of CD8 T cells in ankylosing spondylitis. Quantitative 5'-RACE with molecular barcodes was used to make the TCR beta libraries. TCRdb itself ran the 5' RACE reads through MiXCR, one entry per CDR3 protein. The sample shows about 460,000 distinct CDR3 sequences, approximately 5% of them seen only once. At least ten counts were recorded for this clonotype. What it recognizes is unknown. The junction had 8 bases not matched to a gene; V was cut back by 4 bases and J by 2 bases. Per germline, CDR1 ENHRY and CDR2 SYGVKD. The CDR3 runs 16 residues. Regarding the study as a whole: Earlier studies detected some motif variants in reactive arthritis synovial fluid and blood. Within ankylosing spondylitis blood, a TCR beta motif made up of roughly eight highly homologous variants appeared to be characteristic. Clones that were linked to disease were CD8+ and were relatively rare in peripheral blood.

V is TRBV10-3 and J is TRBJ2-3; 8 nucleotides match TRBD1. The TCR originated in a male donor with ankylosing spondylitis. Sequences were obtained from blood, either unsorted or a sorted T cell fraction (not recorded which). The CDR3 is CAISVPRGLDTDTQYF. In nucleotides, the CDR3 is TGTGCCATCAGTGTCCCCAGGGGGCTCGACACAGATACGCAGTATTTT.